A single sample is the source of the 3 T cell receptor beta chains below, sequenced in a study of CD8+ T cells in alopecia areata. Described treatment: oral pan-JAK inhibitor, 5-10 mg twice daily. Following extraction, RNA underwent reverse transcription to cDNA, which served as the sequencing template. The table came from immunoSEQ multiplex PCR; TCRdb's copy has only in-frame clones and leaves some out. The sample has 110,000 or so clones; 50% to 75% are singletons. Here the sequenced sample was CD8+ T cells sorted from blood, taken at week 4, from a patient treated with tofacitinib. These receptor sequences come from a human donor with alopecia areata.

This clone was seen at least ten times. J is TRBJ1-1 and V is TRBV7-2; no firm D call. Germline assignment: CDR1 SGHTA and CDR2 FQGNSA. The germline V and J ends were trimmed by 8 bases and 11 bases, with 6 bases remaining between them. This CDR3 comprises 8 residues. CDR3 nucleotides: TGTGCCAGCCCTTTGGCTTTCTTT. It yields the protein CASPLAFF. Drawing the rest from reference TRBV7-2 and TRBJ1-1, the complete variable domain is GAGVSQSPSNKVTEKGKDVELRCDPISGHTALYWYRQSLGQGLEFLIYFQGNSAPDKSGLPSDRFSAERTGGSVSTLTIQRTQQEDSAVYLCASPLAFFGQGTRLTVV.

The chain recombines TRBV18 with TRBJ1-2, with D tentatively TRBD1 (5 bases). The CDR3 consists of 15 residues. The V gene's germline CDR1 is KGHSH and CDR2 LQKENI. V was pared by 3 bases and J by 6 bases, with 17 bases between. The CDR3 DNA reads as TGTGCCAGCTCACCCCCCACTGACAGCCCGAATGGCTACACCTTC. The encoded protein is CASSPPTDSPNGYTF.

In DNA form, the CDR3 reads TGTGCCAGCAGCTTCGGACAGGGGGACTACGAGCAGTACTTC. Amino acid sequence: CASSFGQGDYEQYF. The chain recombines TRBV5-6 with TRBJ2-7; TRBD1 aligns across 10 bases. Germline V gene lookup returns CDR1 SGHDT and CDR2 YYEEEE. With V trimmed by 2 bases and J by 3 bases, 2 bases remained unmatched. This CDR3 is 14 amino acids long.